The 17 T cell receptor beta chains below all came from one sample that was sequenced in a study of blood T cell repertoires in COVID-19. Some clones are missing from TCRdb's copy, which holds only in-frame ones; the method was immunoSEQ multiplex PCR. The sample comprises around 360,000 clones, over 75% of which are singletons, and about 9.4% rests with the top ten. Specimen: peripheral blood. The source of these receptors is a woman aged 25 to 39 with COVID-19, enrolled during active disease.

The chain uses TRBV29-1 and TRBJ1-2, with 7 bases identical to TRBD1. CDR1 and CDR2 from the germline V gene are SQVTM and ANQGSEA. The V and J ends lost 3 bases and 6 bases, in that order; junction bases with no gene match: 4. The CDR3 is 12 amino acids. CDR3 DNA sequence: TGCAGCGTTGATCAGGGACAGAATGGCTACACCTTC. Protein sequence: CSVDQGQNGYTF.

V is TRBV2 and J is TRBJ2-3; 7 nucleotides line up with TRBD2. Germline V CDR1 and CDR2: SNHLY, FYNNEI. The CDR3 extends over 15 amino acids. After removal of 6 bases from V and 0 bases from J, the junction contained 6 bases not matched to a gene. CDR3 bases: TGTGCCAGCAGATTTAGCGGGTTGAGCACAGATACGCAGTATTTT. Amino acids: CASRFSGLSTDTQYF.

V and J are TRBV6-5 and TRBJ2-5, with D possibly matching TRBD1 (6 bases). Germline CDR1 reads MNHEY; CDR2 reads SVGAGI. The CDR3 runs 13 residues. Trimming cost V 6 bases and J 4 bases, with 12 bases left between them. The CDR3 loop reads CASSPGVVETQYF. CDR3 in DNA: TGTGCCAGCAGCCCAGGGGTTGTAGAGACCCAGTACTTC.

This clone has only a few counts. This rearrangement joins TRBV15 to TRBJ1-5, with 9 bases identical to TRBD1. The germline V gene has CDR1 LNHNV and CDR2 YYDKDF (reference sequence). The CDR3 length is 15 residues. V trimming: 1 base; J trimming: 5 bases; junction bases outside the gene matches: 3. The CDR3 nucleotides read TGTGCCACCAGCAGAGCGACAGGGGGTGATCAGCCCCAGCATTTT. It specifies CATSRATGGDQPQHF.

The chain recombines TRBV28 with TRBJ1-5; 12 bases match TRBD1. The length of the CDR3 is 16 residues. V shed 5 bases and J 6 bases; nucleotides not matched to a gene: 8. Germline values: CDR1 MDHEN, CDR2 SYDVKM. The CDR3 coding sequence is TGTGCCAGCAGTCGAAGGGACAGGGGGCGCGGTCAGCCCCAGCATTTT. It yields the protein CASSRRDRGRGQPQHF.

The chain carries TRBV6-1 and TRBJ2-3; a weak D match, TRBD2 (6 bases). The CDR3 extends over 16 amino acids. The V gene's germline CDR1 is MNHNS and CDR2 SASEGT. The V gene lost 2 bases and the J gene lost 1 base, with 13 bases spanning the gap. CDR3 sequence reads: CASSERPGAGTDTQYF. CDR3 bases: TGTGCCAGCAGTGAACGGCCGGGAGCTGGCACAGATACGCAGTATTTT.

The chain has TRBV10-2 and TRBJ2-2; 13 bases line up with TRBD2. Germline-derived CDR1 and CDR2 are WSHSY and SAAADI. J gave up 3 bases and V 3 bases, and 7 bases lay outside the gene matches. The CDR3 covers 18 residues. CDR3: CASSDPGLAGPYTGELFF. In nucleotides, the CDR3 is TGCGCCAGCAGTGATCCGGGACTAGCGGGACCCTACACCGGGGAGCTGTTTTTT.

This clone showed up just once. The chain couples TRBV5-1 to TRBJ2-1; no firm D call. This CDR3 spans 15 amino acids. Germline V gives CDR1 SGHRS, CDR2 YFSETQ. Deletions cut 0 bases from V and 2 bases from J, with 9 bases between. This CDR3 is CASSLASFAYNEQFF. As DNA, the CDR3 is TGCGCCAGCAGCTTGGCCTCTTTCGCCTACAATGAGCAGTTCTTC.

The chain is built from TRBV6-2 or TRBV6-3 and TRBJ1-5; D might be TRBD1 (5 bases). This CDR3 has 14 residues. Per the germline V gene, CDR1 is MNHEY and CDR2 is SVGEGT. V lost 1 base and J 4 bases, leaving 8 bases between the germline ends. CDR3 protein: CASSYLGTNQPQHF. The DNA of the CDR3 is TGTGCCAGCAGTTACTTGGGGACTAATCAGCCCCAGCATTTT.

This chain joins TRBV5-1 and TRBJ2-5, with 7 positions matching TRBD1. There are 13 residues in the CDR3. Germline CDR1 is SGHRS and CDR2 is YFSETQ. With V trimmed by 3 bases and J by 2 bases, 1 base remained unmatched. The CDR3 loop is CASSWDSQETQYF. The CDR3 DNA sequence: TGCGCCAGCAGCTGGGACAGTCAAGAGACCCAGTACTTC.

This chain links TRBV6-6 with TRBJ2-1, with 12 bases identical to TRBD2. J lost 7 bases, V lost 6 bases, and 7 bases had no gene match. CDR1 is MNHNY and CDR2 is SVGAGI in the germline V gene (reference sequence). This CDR3 contains 15 residues. As DNA, the CDR3 is TGTGCCAGCAGACCCCCTAGCGGGAGGGGGAATGAGCAGTTCTTC. Translated: CASRPPSGRGNEQFF.

This clone has just one count. V usage is TRBV28 and J usage is TRBJ1-6; weak D call: TRBD1 (5 bases). The CDR3 runs 14 residues. V was clipped by 3 bases and J by 11 bases, with 14 bases between them. The V gene's germline CDR1 is MDHEN and CDR2 SYDVKM. The DNA for the CDR3 is TGTGCCAGCAGTTTCGAACAGAAGGGGACACCCCTCCACTTT. This translates into CASSFEQKGTPLHF.

The chain joins TRBV15 to TRBJ1-4; D unclear. The CDR3 covers 13 residues. Trimming took 5 bases from V and 7 from J, leaving 11 bases between them. CDR1 and CDR2 (germline): LNHNV, YYDKDF (reference sequence). The CDR3 sequence: CATSEMGGEKLFF. In DNA form, the CDR3 reads TGTGCCACCAGCGAGATGGGAGGTGAAAAACTGTTTTTT.

A few counts support this clone. For the CDR3, the DNA is TGTGCCTGGAGTGACAGGGTAGACCAGCCCCAGCATTTT. The encoded protein is CAWSDRVDQPQHF. The gene calls are TRBV30 and TRBJ1-5; TRBD1 is a possible D gene (6 bases). The V gene lost 1 base and the J gene lost 7 bases, with 11 bases spanning the gap. The CDR3 runs 13 residues. Germline CDR1 and CDR2: GTSNPN and SVGIG (reference sequence). The full variable domain, with the rest looked up from reference TRBV30 and TRBJ1-5, is SQTIHQWPATLVQPVGSPLSLECTVEGTSNPNLYWYRQAAGRGLQLLFYSVGIGQISSEVPQNLSASRPQDRQFILSSKKLLLSDSGFYLCAWSDRVDQPQHFGDGTRLSIL.

The chain joins TRBV11-2 to TRBJ2-2; D perhaps matches TRBD1 (5 bases). The length of the CDR3 is 16 residues. Germline lookup yields CDR1 SGHAT and CDR2 FQNNGV. The germline V and J ends were trimmed by 6 bases and 4 bases, with 18 bases remaining between them. This CDR3 reads CASRPQLGAGTGELFF. CDR3 coding DNA: TGTGCCAGCAGGCCCCAGTTAGGGGCTGGCACCGGGGAGCTGTTTTTT.

The CDR3 coding sequence is TGTGCCAGCACAACTAACACGGAGGGTGAGCAGTTCTTC. Residues: CASTTNTEGEQFF. V usage is TRBV9 and J usage is TRBJ2-1, with D possibly TRBD2 on 6 matching bases. CDR1 is SGDLS and CDR2 is YYNGEE in the germline V gene. This CDR3 is 13 amino acids long. V gave up 6 bases and J gave up 9 bases, with 16 bases separating them.

The chain recombines TRBV11-1 with TRBJ1-1, with TRBD1 identical over 10 bases. J was trimmed by 5 bases and V by 4 bases; bases with no gene match: 7. There are 15 residues in the CDR3. Germline V gene data show CDR1 as SGHAT and CDR2 as FQDESV (reference sequence). CDR3 sequence: CASSYPDRGSTEAFF. CDR3 bases: TGTGCCAGCAGCTACCCGGACAGGGGGTCTACTGAAGCTTTCTTT.